This T cell receptor beta chain was recovered during a study of naive and memory T cell subsets. The library had UMIs added by 3' ligation of an oligonucleotide to TCR cDNA. Four PCR rounds used nested alpha and beta constant region primers plus the SP2 primer. Reverse transcription of blood and skin TCR RNA was primed at alpha and beta constant regions. TCRdb re-called the 5' RACE reads with MiXCR, one entry per CDR3 protein. The table lists more than 60,000 distinct CDR3 sequences, 7% to 8% of them singletons. Study-wide results and limits: Potentially, T cell activation and differentiation skew this RNA-based measurement.

Germline loops: CDR1 DFQATT, CDR2 SNEGSKA (reference sequence). The CDR3 has 15 residues. V trimming: 6 bases; J trimming: 0 bases; junction bases outside the gene matches: 7. Remarks on this clonotype: No antigen is known for it.

V gene TRBV20-1 combines with J gene TRBJ2-1; TRBD2 matches at 8 bases. The source is a female donor in good health. The DNA for the CDR3 is TGCAGTGCCAGACGGGGGACTAGCTCCTACAATGAGCAGTTCTTC. This translates into CSARRGTSSYNEQFF.